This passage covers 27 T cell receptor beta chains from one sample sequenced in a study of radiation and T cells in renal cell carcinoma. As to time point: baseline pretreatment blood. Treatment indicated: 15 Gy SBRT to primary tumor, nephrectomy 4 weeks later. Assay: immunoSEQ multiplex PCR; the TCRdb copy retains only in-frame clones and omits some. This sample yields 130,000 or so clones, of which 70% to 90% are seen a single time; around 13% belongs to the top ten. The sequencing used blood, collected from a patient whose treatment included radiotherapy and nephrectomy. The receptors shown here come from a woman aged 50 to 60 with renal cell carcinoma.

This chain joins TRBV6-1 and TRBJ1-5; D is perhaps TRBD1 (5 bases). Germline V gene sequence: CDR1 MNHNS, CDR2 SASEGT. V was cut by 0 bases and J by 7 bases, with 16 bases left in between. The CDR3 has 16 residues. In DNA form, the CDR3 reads TGTGCCAGCAGTGAAGCTAGGGGCGGCCCGCGGCAGCCCCAGCATTTT. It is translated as CASSEARGGPRQPQHF.

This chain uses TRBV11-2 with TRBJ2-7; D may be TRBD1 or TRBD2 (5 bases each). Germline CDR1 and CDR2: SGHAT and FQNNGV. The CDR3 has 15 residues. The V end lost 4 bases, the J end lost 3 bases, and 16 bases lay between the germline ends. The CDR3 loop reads CASSSFPGALYEQYF. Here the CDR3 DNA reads TGTGCCAGCAGCTCATTCCCCGGGGCTCTCTACGAGCAGTACTTC. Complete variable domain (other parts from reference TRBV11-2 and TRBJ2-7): EAGVAQSPRYKIIEKRQSVAFWCNPISGHATLYWYQQILGQGPKLLIQFQNNGVVDDSQLPKDRFSAERLKGVDSTLKIQPAKLEDSAVYLCASSSFPGALYEQYFGPGTRLTVT.

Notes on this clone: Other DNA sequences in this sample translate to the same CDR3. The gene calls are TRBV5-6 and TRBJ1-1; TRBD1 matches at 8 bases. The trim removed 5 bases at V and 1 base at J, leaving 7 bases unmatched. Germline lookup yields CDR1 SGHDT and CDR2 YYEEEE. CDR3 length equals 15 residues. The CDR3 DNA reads TGTGCCAGCAGTTGGGTTGACAGGGGGAACACTGAAGCTTTCTTT. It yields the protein CASSWVDRGNTEAFF.

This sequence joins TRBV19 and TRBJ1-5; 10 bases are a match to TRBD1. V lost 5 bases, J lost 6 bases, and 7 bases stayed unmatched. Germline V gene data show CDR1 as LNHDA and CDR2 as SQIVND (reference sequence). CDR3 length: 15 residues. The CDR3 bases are TGTGCCAGTAGTTTTGACAGGGGGCTCCTTCAGCCCCAGCATTTT. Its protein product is CASSFDRGLLQPQHF.

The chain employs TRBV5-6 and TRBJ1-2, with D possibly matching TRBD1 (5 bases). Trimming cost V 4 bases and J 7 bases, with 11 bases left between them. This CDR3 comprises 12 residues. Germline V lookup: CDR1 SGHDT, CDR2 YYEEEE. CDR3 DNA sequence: TGTGCCAGCAGCCCGGCCGACAGTGGCTACACCTTC. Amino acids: CASSPADSGYTF.

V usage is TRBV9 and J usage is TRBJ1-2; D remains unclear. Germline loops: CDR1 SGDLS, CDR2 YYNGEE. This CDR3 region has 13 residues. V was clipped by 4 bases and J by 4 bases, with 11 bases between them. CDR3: CASSPRVRYGYTF. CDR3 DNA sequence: TGTGCCAGCAGCCCCCGGGTCCGCTATGGCTACACCTTC.

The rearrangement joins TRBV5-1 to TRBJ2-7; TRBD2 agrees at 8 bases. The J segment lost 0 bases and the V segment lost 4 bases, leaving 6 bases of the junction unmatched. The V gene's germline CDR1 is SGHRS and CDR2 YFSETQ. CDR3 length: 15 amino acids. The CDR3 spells CASSPTGGASYEQYF. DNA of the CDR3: TGCGCCAGCAGCCCCACGGGGGGGGCCTCCTACGAGCAGTACTTC.

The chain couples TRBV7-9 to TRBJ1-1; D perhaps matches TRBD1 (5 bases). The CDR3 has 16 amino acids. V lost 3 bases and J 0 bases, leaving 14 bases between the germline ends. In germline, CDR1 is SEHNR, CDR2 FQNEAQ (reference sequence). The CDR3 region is CASSFTTEVVNTEAFF. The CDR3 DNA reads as TGTGCCAGCAGCTTCACGACAGAGGTTGTGAACACTGAAGCTTTCTTT.

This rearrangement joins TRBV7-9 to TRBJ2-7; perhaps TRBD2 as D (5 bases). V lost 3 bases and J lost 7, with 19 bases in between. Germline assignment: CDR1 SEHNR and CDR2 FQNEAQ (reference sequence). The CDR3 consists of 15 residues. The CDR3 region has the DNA TGTGCCAGCAGCTTCTCATCCGGGGTGGTTGGGGAGCAGTACTTC. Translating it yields CASSFSSGVVGEQYF.

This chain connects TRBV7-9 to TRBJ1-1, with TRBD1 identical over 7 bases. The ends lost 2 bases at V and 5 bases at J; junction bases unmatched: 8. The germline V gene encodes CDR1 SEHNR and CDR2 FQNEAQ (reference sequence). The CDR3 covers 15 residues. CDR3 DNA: TGTGCCAGCAGCTTAACGGGATACAGGGGAACTGAAGCTTTCTTT. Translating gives CASSLTGYRGTEAFF.

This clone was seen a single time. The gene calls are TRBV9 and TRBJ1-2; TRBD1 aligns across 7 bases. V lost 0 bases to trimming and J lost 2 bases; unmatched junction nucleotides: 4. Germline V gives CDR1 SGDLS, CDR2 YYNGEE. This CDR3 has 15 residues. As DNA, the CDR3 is TGTGCCAGCAGCGTAGGGGCAGGGGGGAACTATGGCTACACCTTC. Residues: CASSVGAGGNYGYTF.

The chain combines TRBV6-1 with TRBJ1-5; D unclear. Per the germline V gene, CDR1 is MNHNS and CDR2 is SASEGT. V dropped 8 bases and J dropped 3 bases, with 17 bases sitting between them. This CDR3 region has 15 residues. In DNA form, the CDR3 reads TGTGCCAGCTCAATTTCGATGGGGAACAATCAGCCCCAGCATTTT. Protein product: CASSISMGNNQPQHF.

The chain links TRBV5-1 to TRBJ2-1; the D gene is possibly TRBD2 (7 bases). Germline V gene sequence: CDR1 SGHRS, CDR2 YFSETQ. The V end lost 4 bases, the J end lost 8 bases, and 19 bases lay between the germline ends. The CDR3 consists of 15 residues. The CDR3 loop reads CASSQGGGERDEQFF. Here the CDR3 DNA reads TGCGCCAGCAGCCAAGGGGGAGGGGAGCGGGATGAGCAGTTCTTC.

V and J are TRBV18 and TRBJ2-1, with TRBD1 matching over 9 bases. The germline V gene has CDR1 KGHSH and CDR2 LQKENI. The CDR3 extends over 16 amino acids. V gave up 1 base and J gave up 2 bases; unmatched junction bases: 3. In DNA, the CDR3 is TGTGCCAGCTCACCACTGGGACAGGGCACCTACAATGAGCAGTTCTTC. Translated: CASSPLGQGTYNEQFF. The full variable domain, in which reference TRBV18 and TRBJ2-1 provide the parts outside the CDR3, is NAGVMQNPRHLVRRRGQEARLRCSPMKGHSHVYWYRQLPEEGLKFMVYLQKENIIDESGMPKERFSAEFPKEGPSILRIQQVVRGDSAAYFCASSPLGQGTYNEQFFGPGTRLTVL.

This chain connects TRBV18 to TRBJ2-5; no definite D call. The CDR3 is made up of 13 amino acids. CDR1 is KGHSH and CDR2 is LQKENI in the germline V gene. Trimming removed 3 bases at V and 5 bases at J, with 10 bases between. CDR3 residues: CASSPRQTETQYF. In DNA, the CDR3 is TGTGCCAGCTCACCCAGGCAAACGGAGACCCAGTACTTC.

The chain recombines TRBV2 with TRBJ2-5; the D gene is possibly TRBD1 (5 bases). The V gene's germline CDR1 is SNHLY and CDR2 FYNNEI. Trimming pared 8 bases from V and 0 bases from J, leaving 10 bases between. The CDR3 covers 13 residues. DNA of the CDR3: TGTGCCAGCTCTTCACAGGACCAAGAGACCCAGTACTTC. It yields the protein CASSSQDQETQYF.

This CDR3 is CASSKNRGSTDTQYF. In nucleotides, the CDR3 is TGTGCCAGTAGTAAGAACAGGGGGAGCACAGATACGCAGTATTTT. The V call is TRBV19, the J call TRBJ2-3; TRBD1 aligns across 8 bases. This CDR3 spans 15 amino acids. The germline CDR1 and CDR2 sequences are LNHDA and SQIVND (reference sequence). The junction had 3 bases not matched to a gene; V was cut back by 4 bases and J by 0 bases.

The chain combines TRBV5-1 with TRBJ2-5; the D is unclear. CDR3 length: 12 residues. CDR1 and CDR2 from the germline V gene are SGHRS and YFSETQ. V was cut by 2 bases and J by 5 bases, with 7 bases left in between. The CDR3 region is CASSFERETQYF. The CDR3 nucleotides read TGCGCCAGCAGCTTCGAGAGGGAGACCCAGTACTTC.

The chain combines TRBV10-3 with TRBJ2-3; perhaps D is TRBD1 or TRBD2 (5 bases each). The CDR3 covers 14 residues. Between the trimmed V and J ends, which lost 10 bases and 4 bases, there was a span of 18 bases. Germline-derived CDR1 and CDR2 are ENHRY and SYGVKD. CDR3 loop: CANRDPLGSDTQYF. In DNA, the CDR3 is TGTGCCAACCGGGACCCGCTAGGCTCAGATACGCAGTATTTT.

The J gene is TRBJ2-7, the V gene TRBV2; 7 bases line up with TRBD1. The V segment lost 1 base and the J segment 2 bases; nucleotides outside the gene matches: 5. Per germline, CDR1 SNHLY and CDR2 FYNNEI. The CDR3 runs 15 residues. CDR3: CASSEEPDRAYEQYF. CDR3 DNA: TGTGCCAGCAGTGAAGAGCCCGACAGGGCCTACGAGCAGTACTTC.

The CDR3 protein is CASSLEAPLDYGYTF. CDR3 sequence (DNA): TGTGCCAGCAGCTTAGAAGCACCTCTTGACTATGGCTACACCTTC. J is TRBJ1-2 and V is TRBV7-9, with unresolved D. V dropped 1 base and J dropped 3 bases, with 12 bases sitting between them. The CDR3 is 15 residues long. The germline V gene has CDR1 SEHNR and CDR2 FQNEAQ (reference sequence).

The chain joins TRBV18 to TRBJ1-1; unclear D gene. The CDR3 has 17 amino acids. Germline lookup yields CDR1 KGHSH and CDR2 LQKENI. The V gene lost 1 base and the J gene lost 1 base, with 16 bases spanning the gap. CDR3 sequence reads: CASSPLSRAETNTEAFF. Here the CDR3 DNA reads TGTGCCAGCTCACCACTGTCCCGGGCAGAGACGAACACTGAAGCTTTCTTT.

CDR3 DNA sequence: TGTGCCAGCAGCTTAGAACAGTGGTACGAGCAGTACTTC. Protein sequence: CASSLEQWYEQYF. The chain recombines TRBV7-9 with TRBJ2-7; D remains unclear. With 1 base removed from V and 4 bases from J, the gap between germline ends came to 8 bases. This CDR3 region has 13 residues. CDR1 and CDR2 (germline): SEHNR, FQNEAQ (reference sequence).

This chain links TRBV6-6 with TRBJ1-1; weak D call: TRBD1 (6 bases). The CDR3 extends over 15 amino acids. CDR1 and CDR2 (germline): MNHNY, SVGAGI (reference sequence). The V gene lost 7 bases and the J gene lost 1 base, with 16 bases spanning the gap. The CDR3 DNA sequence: TGTGCCAGCACCGCAGGGGCACTAAGGAACACTGAAGCTTTCTTT. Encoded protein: CASTAGALRNTEAFF.

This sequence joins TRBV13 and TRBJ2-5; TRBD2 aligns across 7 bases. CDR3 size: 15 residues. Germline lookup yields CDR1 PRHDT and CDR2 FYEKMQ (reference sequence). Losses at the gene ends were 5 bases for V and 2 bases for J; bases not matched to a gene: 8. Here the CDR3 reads CASSPSGTTQETQYF. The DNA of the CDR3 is TGTGCCAGCAGCCCCTCCGGGACTACACAAGAGACCCAGTACTTC.

In DNA form, the CDR3 reads TGTGCCAGTAGTATTCGACCGGGACGCGGCCCGGGGGCCAACGTCCTGACTTTC. Translating gives CASSIRPGRGPGANVLTF. V and J are TRBV19 and TRBJ2-6; D could derive from TRBD1 or TRBD2 (5 bases each). Trimming stripped 3 bases from V and 4 bases from J, with 19 bases between. This CDR3 has 18 amino acids. Per the germline V gene, CDR1 is LNHDA and CDR2 is SQIVND (reference sequence).

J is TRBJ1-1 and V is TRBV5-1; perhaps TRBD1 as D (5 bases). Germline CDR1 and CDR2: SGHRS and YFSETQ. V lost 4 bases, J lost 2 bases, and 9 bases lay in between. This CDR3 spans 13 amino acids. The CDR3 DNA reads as TGCGCCAGCAGCACCAGGGATAACACTGAAGCTTTCTTT. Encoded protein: CASSTRDNTEAFF.